The present entry profiles one T cell receptor beta chain with its context. Only one count was recorded for this clone. What this receptor recognizes is not known. No base-level quality is on record; no much larger clone is a single base apart. TCRbeta CDR3 regions were amplified from genomic DNA using the immunoSEQ Assay, a bias-controlled multiplex PCR. As for the authors' bioinformatics: The number of nucleated cells in each sample was estimated from the amplification of reference gene primers within the assay. To quantify the absolute abundance of each unique TCRbeta CDR3 rearrangement, sequence reads were collapsed and filtered. Productive Simpson clonality was computed per sample as the square root of Simpson's diversity index over productive rearrangements. TCRdb holds this immuneACCESS table with in-frame rearrangements only. Some clones are missing; in checked studies, unresolved V genes explain under half, and the rest has no known cause. V and J calls and clone size are as listed in that table; D and trimming were resolved from the DNA. The sample yields about 300,000 clones; 83% were counted once. The ten largest clones capture roughly 9.4% of the sample.

From cysteine to phenylalanine, the CDR3 is 14 amino acids long. Kept here is only the CDR3 DNA, which spans 42 bases and is read in frame from base 1. Looking up the germline V gene yields CDR1 SGHTS and CDR2 YDEGEE. Trimmed from V: 3 bases; trimmed from J: 4 bases; junction bases lacking a gene match: 4. This sample was included in a study of blood T cell repertoires in COVID-19 (dated by TCRdb to about 2020). Regarding the complete study: Samples from collaborators originated in the United States, Italy and Spain and spanned both the acute and convalescent phases of COVID-19. The prospective study material was composed of cDNA or gDNA derived from T cells, B-cell-depleted T cells, or PBMCs. The dataset comprised deeply sampled blood TCRbeta repertoires from subjects exposed to, actively infected with, or recovered from COVID-19. The repertoires were released in a freely available public database intended as a resource for research on the immune response to SARS-CoV-2. The samples were drawn from two sources: the first 160 participants of the ongoing ImmuneRACE study, and 1,000 to 1,500 subjects contributed by 6 global collaborators. Sample metadata almost always included a de-identified subject ID, COVID-19 status, age in years and sex. Where HLA class I and class II types were available, the types were taken from metadata supplied by the sample provider, not from assay-based typing. Here is what the overall study found, with its caveats: How much clinical and demographic metadata was included differed by source and by participant, and the metadata was provided uncurated.

A second Seattle source provided samples from volunteer blood donors who had recovered from COVID-19. Collaborating institutions collected whole blood in K2EDTA tubes following their own protocols. For TCRbeta analysis, collaborator samples were shipped as frozen whole blood, as isolated PBMCs, or as DNA extracted from either sample type. The clonotype was recovered from a woman between 45 and 65 years old who had recovered from COVID-19. Sequencing was carried out using peripheral blood. The chain links TRBV5-8 with TRBJ2-3; 8 bases in between match TRBD1. The nucleotide sequence is TGTGCCAGCAGCTCCGGACAGGGCGCAGATACGCAGTATTTT. Its coded protein is CASSSGQGADTQYF.